Below are 20 T cell receptor beta chains sequenced from a single sample in a study of blood T cells in healthy people across ages. Alongside a J-beta primer mix, a sample-barcoded 5' primer served in a second PCR lasting roughly 7 to 11 cycles. TCRdb processed the 5' RACE reads anew with MiXCR; each CDR3 protein has one entry. Found here are hundreds of thousands of distinct CDR3 sequences, more than 55% of them singletons; the top ten hold roughly 25%. The specimen sequenced was blood. The receptors come from a man aged 35 to 55 in good health.

V gene TRBV2 combines with J gene TRBJ2-5; D possibly corresponds to TRBD1 (6 bases). Germline V gene sequence: CDR1 SNHLY, CDR2 FYNNEI. Deletions cut 6 bases from V and 1 base from J, with 12 bases between. CDR3 length equals 14 residues. The CDR3 coding sequence is TGTGCCAGCAGGCCCGGGACATTCCAAGAGACCCAGTACTTC. Its protein product is CASRPGTFQETQYF.

V usage is TRBV4-1 and J usage is TRBJ1-2, with a possible D match to TRBD1 (6 bases). Deletions cut 0 bases from V and 7 bases from J, with 15 bases between. Germline V gene lookup returns CDR1 MGHRA and CDR2 YSYEKL. The CDR3 sequence is 15 residues long. CDR3: CASSQEQGQFGGYTF. CDR3 nucleotide sequence: TGCGCCAGCAGCCAAGAACAGGGTCAGTTCGGTGGCTACACCTTC.

This rearrangement joins TRBV27 to TRBJ2-7; weak D call: TRBD2 (6 bases). Germline lookup yields CDR1 MNHEY and CDR2 SMNVEV (reference sequence). Trimming removed 9 bases at V and 3 bases at J, with 15 bases between. This CDR3 is 13 amino acids long. Written as DNA, the CDR3 is TGTGCCAGAAAGCGGGCGACCGACTACGAGCAGTACTTC. It is translated as CARKRATDYEQYF.

This clonotype has only a few counts. This chain connects TRBV4-1 to TRBJ2-5, with no clear D. This CDR3 region has 18 residues. Per germline, CDR1 MGHRA and CDR2 YSYEKL. Between the trimmed V and J ends, which lost 4 bases and 1 base, there was a span of 22 bases. The CDR3 loop reads CASSLAIGQRVIQETQYF. The CDR3 DNA follows: TGCGCCAGCAGCCTCGCGATCGGGCAAAGGGTTATCCAAGAGACCCAGTACTTC.

The chain has TRBV20-1 and TRBJ2-3; D is ambiguous. The CDR3 runs to 16 residues. Per the germline V gene, CDR1 is DFQATT and CDR2 is SNEGSKA (reference sequence). Trimming stripped 1 base from V and 1 base from J, with 15 bases between. CDR3 amino acids: CSARVLVPLGTDTQYF. The CDR3 DNA reads as TGCAGTGCTAGAGTCTTAGTCCCCCTCGGCACAGATACGCAGTATTTT.

CDR3 coding DNA: TGTGCCTGGAAATTGGCTGGGGCCAACGTCCTGACTTTC. Protein sequence: CAWKLAGANVLTF. The chain links TRBV30 to TRBJ2-6, with D hard to call. Trimming shortened V by 4 bases and J by 2 bases, and 6 bases separated the two germline ends. Germline CDR1 GTSNPN, CDR2 SVGIG (reference sequence). This CDR3 is 13 amino acids long.

This chain joins TRBV6-2 or TRBV6-3 and TRBJ2-7; D is perhaps TRBD1 (5 bases). Trimming shortened V by 8 bases and J by 2 bases, and 16 bases separated the two germline ends. This CDR3 is built from 14 residues. Germline-derived CDR1 and CDR2 are MNHEY and SVGEGT. Here the CDR3 DNA reads TGTGCCAGCCGCTCTCTTAGCAGGGCCTACGAGCAGTACTTC. This encodes CASRSLSRAYEQYF.

The V gene is TRBV20-1, the J gene TRBJ1-2; the D is unclear. Germline CDR1 is DFQATT and CDR2 is SNEGSKA (reference sequence). The CDR3 spans 13 residues. V lost 3 bases and J 6 bases, leaving 14 bases between the germline ends. This chain's CDR3 is CSAREQRRDGYTF. In nucleotides, the CDR3 is TGCAGTGCTAGGGAACAGCGTAGGGATGGCTACACCTTC.

The V call is TRBV20-1, the J call TRBJ1-6, with TRBD1 matching over 7 bases. CDR3 length equals 15 residues. Unmatched junction bases numbered 5, after V lost 0 bases and J lost 6 bases. Germline CDR1 DFQATT, CDR2 SNEGSKA (reference sequence). Here the CDR3 DNA reads TGCAGTGCTAGAGAGTTGGGACAGAGTAATTCACCCCTCCACTTT. The encoded protein is CSARELGQSNSPLHF.

The rearrangement uses TRBV24-1 and TRBJ2-1; 10 nucleotides align to TRBD2. Germline CDR1 reads KGHDR; CDR2 reads SFDVKD. The V segment lost 2 bases and the J segment 8 bases; nucleotides outside the gene matches: 5. The CDR3 is made up of 15 amino acids. The CDR3 nucleotides read TGTGCCACCAGTGATTACGCAGCGGGGGGGCATGAGCAGTTCTTC. Translation: CATSDYAAGGHEQFF.

This clonotype was seen a handful of times. The genes are TRBV5-1 and TRBJ1-2; 9 nucleotides match TRBD1. J lost 6 bases, V lost 4 bases, and 13 bases had no gene match. CDR3 length: 16 residues. Germline V gene sequence: CDR1 SGHRS, CDR2 YFSETQ. The CDR3 here is CASSPGQGSVGDGYTF. CDR3 in DNA: TGCGCCAGCAGCCCAGGACAGGGGAGTGTTGGGGATGGCTACACCTTC.

This clonotype was counted between two and nine times. The gene calls are TRBV10-3 and TRBJ2-2; tentatively, D is TRBD1 (6 bases). From germline, CDR1 is ENHRY and CDR2 SYGVKD. With 4 bases removed from V and 2 bases from J, the gap between germline ends came to 14 bases. The CDR3 contains 16 residues. For the CDR3, the DNA is TGTGCCATCAGTGGGGCCCCACAGGGAAACACCGGGGAGCTGTTTTTT. Its protein product is CAISGAPQGNTGELFF.

The rearrangement joins TRBV6-1 to TRBJ2-1; 8 nucleotides agree with TRBD2. Germline CDR1 is MNHNS and CDR2 is SASEGT. Trimming at V came to 4 bases and at J to 1 base, leaving 3 bases not matched to a gene. The CDR3 is 15 residues long. CDR3: CASSVTSGSYNEQFF. As DNA, the CDR3 is TGTGCCAGCAGTGTTACTAGCGGATCCTACAATGAGCAGTTCTTC.

The genes are TRBV2 and TRBJ2-1, with D unresolved. The CDR3 has 11 amino acids. CDR1 and CDR2 from the germline V gene are SNHLY and FYNNEI. Between the trimmed V and J ends, which lost 6 bases and 9 bases, there was a span of 9 bases. As DNA, the CDR3 is TGTGCCAGCAGCCCGTGGGGTGAGCAGTTCTTC. Its translation: CASSPWGEQFF.

CDR3 coding DNA: TGTGCCACCAGTGATTTCACAAGCGGGCGTGAAGAGACCCAGTACTTC. It yields the protein CATSDFTSGREETQYF. The J gene is TRBJ2-5, the V gene TRBV24-1; D possibly corresponds to TRBD2 (6 bases). Trimming shortened V by 1 base and J by 3 bases, and 14 bases separated the two germline ends. CDR1 is KGHDR and CDR2 is SFDVKD in the germline V gene. The CDR3 spans 16 residues.

This clonotype was seen a few times. The chain has TRBV4-3 and TRBJ1-4; D unresolved. V shed 2 bases and J shed 8 bases, with 12 bases lying between them. This CDR3 is 14 amino acids long. The germline gives CDR1 LGHNA, CDR2 YSLEER. The CDR3, as DNA: TGCGCCAGCAGCCAATTAGTAACAGCAGAAAAACTGTTTTTT. Amino acids: CASSQLVTAEKLFF.

This clonotype showed up just once. The V and J genes are TRBV6-5 and TRBJ2-7; TRBD2 matches 7 bases. Germline assignment: CDR1 MNHEY and CDR2 SVGAGI. After removal of 11 bases from V and 7 bases from J, the junction contained 5 bases not matched to a gene. This CDR3 contains 10 residues. The DNA of the CDR3 is TGTGCCTTGGGGGGGGAAGAGCAGTACTTC. Translation: CALGGEEQYF.

The CDR3 nucleotides read TGTGCCAGCAGCTTAACCGCCCAAAGGGATAATGAGCAGTTCTTC. Its protein product is CASSLTAQRDNEQFF. V usage is TRBV7-2 and J usage is TRBJ2-1, with D hard to call. Germline assignment: CDR1 SGHTA and CDR2 FQGNSA. Trimming pared 2 bases from V and 7 bases from J, leaving 15 bases between. This CDR3 is 15 amino acids long.

V and J are TRBV27 and TRBJ2-3; possibly TRBD1 or TRBD2 for D (5 bases each). The V end was cut by 3 bases, the J end by 2 bases, with 18 bases between. This CDR3 comprises 17 residues. Germline V CDR1 and CDR2: MNHEY, SMNVEV (reference sequence). CDR3 nucleotides: TGTGCCAGCAGTTTTGGGGCCGGGACCGTCGACACAGATACGCAGTATTTT. Its translation: CASSFGAGTVDTDTQYF.

V usage is TRBV21-1 and J usage is TRBJ2-3; the table gives TRBD1 as D, unverified against the DNA. TRBV21-1 is given as a pseudogene. The CDR3 covers 16 residues. CDR3 sequence: CASRTPWDPSTDTQYF. CDR3 coding DNA: TGTGCCAGCAGAACTCCGTGGGACCCGAGCACAGATACGCAGTATTTT.